This entry concerns a single T cell receptor beta chain. What it binds is not known. The sample comes from a study of blood T cells in healthy people across ages. General study points: The percentage of naive T cells correlated strongly with TCR beta diversity. Greater diversity and more naive CD4+ cells were seen in long-lived donors than in aged donors. The diversity estimates, figures obtained from one million T cells, were considered underestimates.

A second PCR of about 7 to 12 cycles used a sample-barcoded 5' primer and a J-beta primer mix. TCRdb recomputed calls from the 5' RACE reads with MiXCR, one row per CDR3 protein. The sample has roughly 800,000 distinct CDR3 sequences, approximately 53% seen once. The TCR originated in an elderly man in good health. The sequenced material came from blood.

DNA for the CDR3: TGTGCCAGCAGTTCCGCAGCTAATGAAAAACTGTTTTTT. Translation gives CASSSAANEKLFF. V is TRBV27 and J is TRBJ1-4; no firm D call. This CDR3 has 13 residues. Trimming took off 4 bases at V and 3 bases at J, with 6 bases between the two ends. Germline CDR1 is MNHEY and CDR2 is SMNVEV (reference sequence).